Each of the 23 T cell receptor beta chains below was sequenced from the same sample in a study of blood T cell repertoires in COVID-19. The method was immunoSEQ multiplex PCR; TCRdb's version includes in-frame clones alone and lacks a portion of them. The table shows roughly 480,000 clones, with approximately 89% occurring only once. Sequenced input: peripheral blood. The source of these receptors is a man aged 18 to 30 with COVID-19, enrolled during active disease.

This clone was picked up a small number of times. J is TRBJ2-7 and V is TRBV3-1 (or the pseudogene TRBV3-2); tentatively, D is TRBD2 (5 bases). The V and J ends lost 8 bases and 7 bases respectively, with 15 bases between them. CDR1 and CDR2 (germline): LGHDT, YNNKEL (reference sequence). This CDR3 has 12 amino acids. The CDR3 loop reads CASARTETEQYF. Written as DNA, the CDR3 is TGTGCCAGCGCCCGGACTGAGACGGAGCAGTACTTC.

The rearrangement uses TRBV5-1 and TRBJ1-6; 8 bases match TRBD1. CDR3 size: 16 residues. After removal of 0 bases from V and 6 bases from J, the junction contained 5 bases not matched to a gene. CDR1 and CDR2 from the germline V gene are SGHRS and YFSETQ. The CDR3 sequence: CASSLEATGANSPLHF. The CDR3 nucleotides read TGCGCCAGCAGCTTGGAGGCGACAGGGGCTAATTCACCCCTCCACTTT.

J is TRBJ1-4 and V is TRBV5-6; D is unclear. Germline V CDR1 and CDR2: SGHDT, YYEEEE. CDR3 length equals 13 residues. V was clipped by 1 base and J by 6 bases, with 7 bases between them. CDR3 loop: CASSLIGDEKLFF. In DNA, the CDR3 is TGTGCCAGCAGCTTGATCGGGGATGAAAAACTGTTTTTT.

The rearrangement uses TRBV21-1 and TRBJ1-2. TRBV21-1 is a listed pseudogene. This CDR3 spans 12 amino acids. In nucleotides, the CDR3 is TGTGCCAGCAGCAATAATGCGTATGGCTACACCTTC. Its translation is CASSNNAYGYTF.

The chain employs TRBV6-5 and TRBJ2-7; 7 bases align to TRBD2. The germline CDR1 and CDR2 sequences are MNHEY and SVGAGI. Losses at the gene ends were 6 bases for V and 2 bases for J; bases not matched to a gene: 7. CDR3 length equals 14 residues. Written as DNA, the CDR3 is TGTGCCAGCAGCCGAGAAGCGGGGCCCTACGAGCAGTACTTC. It translates to CASSREAGPYEQYF.

V and J are TRBV11-2 and TRBJ1-5; D remains unclear. This CDR3 spans 16 amino acids. Trimming removed 5 bases from V and 3 bases from J, with 17 bases in between. Germline CDR1 is SGHAT and CDR2 is FQNNGV. CDR3 sequence reads: CASSNGNGGNNQPQHF. CDR3 nucleotides: TGTGCCAGCAGCAACGGGAACGGCGGGAACAATCAGCCCCAGCATTTT.

The V and J genes are TRBV5-4 and TRBJ2-4; 7 positions match TRBD1. This CDR3 has 17 amino acids. The germline V gene encodes CDR1 SGHNT and CDR2 YYREEE (reference sequence). The junction had 10 bases not matched to a gene; V was cut back by 4 bases and J by 0 bases. DNA of the CDR3: TGTGCCAGCAGCCTAGGACAGGATTGGGGAGCCAAAAACATTCAGTACTTC. This sequence encodes CASSLGQDWGAKNIQYF.

The chain carries TRBV5-6 and TRBJ2-7; no reliable D call. CDR1 and CDR2 from the germline V gene are SGHDT and YYEEEE. The CDR3 covers 14 residues. V was clipped by 3 bases and J by 0 bases, with 10 bases between them. CDR3 coding DNA: TGTGCCAGCAGCTACGGGTTGAGCTCCTACGAGCAGTACTTC. It is translated as CASSYGLSSYEQYF.

J is TRBJ2-4 and V is TRBV27; 10 bases agree with TRBD1. This CDR3 comprises 18 residues. With 1 base clipped from V and 1 base from J, the junction kept 7 bases outside the gene matches. Germline V gene lookup returns CDR1 MNHEY and CDR2 SMNVEV (reference sequence). CDR3 residues: CASSLWPPGQGAKNIQYF. The CDR3 DNA is TGTGCCAGCAGTTTATGGCCTCCGGGACAGGGGGCCAAAAACATTCAGTACTTC.

This chain uses TRBV5-1 with TRBJ1-5; D gene unclear. The CDR3 spans 15 residues. Trimming took 4 bases from V and 2 from J, leaving 13 bases between them. CDR1 and CDR2 (germline): SGHRS, YFSETQ. The DNA of the CDR3 is TGCGCCAGCAGCCAAGGAGAGGGCGGCAATCAGCCCCAGCATTTT. Amino acid sequence: CASSQGEGGNQPQHF.

This sequence joins TRBV2 and TRBJ2-2, with TRBD1 matching 8 bases. Germline trimming cut 5 bases from V and 7 bases from J; bases unmatched to any gene: 12. Germline V lookup: CDR1 SNHLY, CDR2 FYNNEI. This CDR3 region has 16 residues. The DNA for the CDR3 is TGTGCCAGCAGTTATGACAGGGGCCTATCGAGCGGGGAGCTGTTTTTT. The encoded protein is CASSYDRGLSSGELFF.

The genes are TRBV19 and TRBJ2-2; 7 bases are a match to TRBD2. After removal of 8 bases from V and 5 bases from J, the junction contained 8 bases not matched to a gene. CDR3 length: 14 amino acids. Per the germline V gene, CDR1 is LNHDA and CDR2 is SQIVND (reference sequence). The CDR3 reads CASYSGGGTGELFF. The CDR3 DNA is TGTGCCAGTTACAGTGGGGGGGGGACCGGGGAGCTGTTTTTT.

The chain employs TRBV5-1 and TRBJ2-7; 8 bases fit TRBD2. This CDR3 comprises 16 residues. CDR1 SGHRS and CDR2 YFSETQ come from the germline V gene. V shed 4 bases, J shed 2 bases, and the junction held 11 bases outside the gene matches. The CDR3 DNA reads TGCGCCAGCAGCCCTGGGTGGGGGACTAGGACCTACGAGCAGTACTTC. Translation gives CASSPGWGTRTYEQYF.

The J gene is TRBJ1-2, the V gene TRBV7-9; TRBD1 matches at 7 bases. There are 14 residues in the CDR3. The V gene's germline CDR1 is SEHNR and CDR2 FQNEAQ (reference sequence). Trimming cost V 5 bases and J 8 bases; bases outside gene matches: 11. DNA of the CDR3: TGTGCCAGCAGCATTACGACAGGGTTCGGCGGCTACACCTTC. Translation: CASSITTGFGGYTF.

Regarding this clone: Compared with germline, one end of the junction differs, possibly owing to a read error. The rearrangement links TRBV7-7 to TRBJ2-5; D is possibly TRBD2 (7 bases). Germline CDR1 SSHAT, CDR2 FNYEAQ (reference sequence). This CDR3 has 15 amino acids. CDR3: CASSLARGRGETQYF. CDR3 sequence (DNA): TGTGCTAGCAGCTTAGCGCGGGGGCGCGGAGAGACCCAGTACTTC.

J is TRBJ2-3 and V is TRBV5-1; 10 bases match TRBD1. The CDR3 consists of 16 residues. Germline V gene lookup returns CDR1 SGHRS and CDR2 YFSETQ. The V and J ends lost 0 bases and 4 bases, in that order; junction bases with no gene match: 5. The CDR3 reads CASSLGQGAGADTQYF. CDR3 sequence (DNA): TGCGCCAGCAGCTTGGGACAGGGGGCGGGCGCAGATACGCAGTATTTT.

V usage is TRBV30 and J usage is TRBJ2-5, with D maybe TRBD2 (5 bases). The CDR3 sequence is 13 residues long. Trimming removed 4 bases from V and 3 bases from J, with 12 bases in between. Germline loops: CDR1 GTSNPN, CDR2 SVGIG (reference sequence). The CDR3 region is CAWTRSGEETQYF. The CDR3 nucleotides are TGTGCCTGGACCCGGTCCGGGGAAGAGACCCAGTACTTC.

Note on this clone: In the same sample, other DNA sequences code for this CDR3. This CDR3 is CASSPGGSTDTQYF. Written as DNA, the CDR3 is TGTGCCAGCTCACCGGGGGGGAGCACAGATACGCAGTATTTT. V and J are TRBV18 and TRBJ2-3, with 7 bases that match TRBD2. Germline-derived CDR1 and CDR2 are KGHSH and LQKENI. V dropped 3 bases and J dropped 0; count of bases not matched to a gene: 0. The CDR3 length is 14 residues.

The J gene is TRBJ2-2, the V gene TRBV9; D is possibly TRBD2 (5 bases). Germline loops: CDR1 SGDLS, CDR2 YYNGEE. Trimming removed 8 bases from V and 0 bases from J, with 11 bases in between. CDR3 length: 14 residues. This CDR3 is CASSGIANTGELFF. The CDR3 DNA reads TGTGCCAGTTCCGGGATTGCGAACACCGGGGAGCTGTTTTTT.

The gene calls are TRBV6-4 and TRBJ1-1; D unclear. Trimming took 5 bases from V and 4 from J, leaving 17 bases between them. The CDR3 has 15 residues. The germline CDR1 and CDR2 sequences are MRHNA and SNTAGT. CDR3 region: CASSYIGSRGTEAFF. In DNA, the CDR3 is TGTGCCAGCAGTTATATCGGGTCGCGGGGCACTGAAGCTTTCTTT.

This chain joins TRBV10-3 and TRBJ2-7; 12 positions match TRBD1. This CDR3 spans 16 amino acids. V dropped 2 bases and J dropped 4; count of bases not matched to a gene: 6. The germline gives CDR1 ENHRY, CDR2 SYGVKD. The CDR3 sequence is CAISEPGQGAGYEQYF. The CDR3 DNA reads as TGTGCCATCAGTGAGCCGGGACAGGGGGCAGGGTACGAGCAGTACTTC.

The chain carries TRBV6-1 and TRBJ1-4; D is ambiguous. Germline values: CDR1 MNHNS, CDR2 SASEGT. The CDR3 length is 15 residues. V lost 2 bases to trimming and J lost 9 bases, with 16 bases between them. DNA for the CDR3: TGTGCCAGCAGTGAACGACCAGGAGGGCCCCAAAAACTGTTTTTT. Translating gives CASSERPGGPQKLFF.

This rearrangement joins TRBV2 to TRBJ2-5, with D tentatively TRBD2 (6 bases). CDR3 size: 13 residues. From germline, CDR1 is SNHLY and CDR2 FYNNEI. V was trimmed by 7 bases and J by 4 bases, leaving 13 bases between them. CDR3 nucleotide sequence: TGTGCCAGCATCGGGAGAGAGGGAGAGACCCAGTACTTC. Translating gives CASIGREGETQYF.